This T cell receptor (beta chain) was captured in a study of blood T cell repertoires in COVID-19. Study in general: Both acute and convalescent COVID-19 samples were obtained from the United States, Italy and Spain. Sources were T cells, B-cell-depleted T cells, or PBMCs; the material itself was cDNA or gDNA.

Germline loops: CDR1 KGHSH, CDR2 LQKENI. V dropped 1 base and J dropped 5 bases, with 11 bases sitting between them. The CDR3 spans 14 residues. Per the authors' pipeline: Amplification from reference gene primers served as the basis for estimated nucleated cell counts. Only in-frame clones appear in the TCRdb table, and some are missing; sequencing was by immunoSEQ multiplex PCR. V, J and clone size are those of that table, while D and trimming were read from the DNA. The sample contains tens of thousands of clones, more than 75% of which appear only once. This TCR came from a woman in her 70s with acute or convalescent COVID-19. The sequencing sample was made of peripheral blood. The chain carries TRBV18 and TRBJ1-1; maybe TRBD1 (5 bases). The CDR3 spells CASSPRGERTEAFF. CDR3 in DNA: TGTGCCAGCTCACCACGGGGGGAGAGGACTGAAGCTTTCTTT.